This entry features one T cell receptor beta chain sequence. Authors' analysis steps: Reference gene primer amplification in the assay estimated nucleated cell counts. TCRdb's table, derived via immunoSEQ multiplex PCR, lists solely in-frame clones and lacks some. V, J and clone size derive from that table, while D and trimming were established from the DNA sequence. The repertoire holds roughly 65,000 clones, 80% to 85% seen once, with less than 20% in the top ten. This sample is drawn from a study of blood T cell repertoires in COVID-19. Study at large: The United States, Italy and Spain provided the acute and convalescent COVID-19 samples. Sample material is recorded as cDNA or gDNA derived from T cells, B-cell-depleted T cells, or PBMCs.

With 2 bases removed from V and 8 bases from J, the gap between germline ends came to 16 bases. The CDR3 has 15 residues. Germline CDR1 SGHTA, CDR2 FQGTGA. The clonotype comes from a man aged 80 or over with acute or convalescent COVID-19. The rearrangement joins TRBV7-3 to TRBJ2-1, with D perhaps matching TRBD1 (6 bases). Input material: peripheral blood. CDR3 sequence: CASSLSGGSIHEQFF. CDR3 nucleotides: TGTGCCAGCAGCTTATCTGGGGGCTCGATCCATGAGCAGTTCTTC. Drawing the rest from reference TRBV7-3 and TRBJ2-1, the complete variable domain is GAGVSQTPSNKVTEKGKYVELRCDPISGHTALYWYRQSLGQGPEFLIYFQGTGAADDSGLPNDRFFAVRPEGSVSTLKIQRTERGDSAVYLCASSLSGGSIHEQFFGPGTRLTVL.